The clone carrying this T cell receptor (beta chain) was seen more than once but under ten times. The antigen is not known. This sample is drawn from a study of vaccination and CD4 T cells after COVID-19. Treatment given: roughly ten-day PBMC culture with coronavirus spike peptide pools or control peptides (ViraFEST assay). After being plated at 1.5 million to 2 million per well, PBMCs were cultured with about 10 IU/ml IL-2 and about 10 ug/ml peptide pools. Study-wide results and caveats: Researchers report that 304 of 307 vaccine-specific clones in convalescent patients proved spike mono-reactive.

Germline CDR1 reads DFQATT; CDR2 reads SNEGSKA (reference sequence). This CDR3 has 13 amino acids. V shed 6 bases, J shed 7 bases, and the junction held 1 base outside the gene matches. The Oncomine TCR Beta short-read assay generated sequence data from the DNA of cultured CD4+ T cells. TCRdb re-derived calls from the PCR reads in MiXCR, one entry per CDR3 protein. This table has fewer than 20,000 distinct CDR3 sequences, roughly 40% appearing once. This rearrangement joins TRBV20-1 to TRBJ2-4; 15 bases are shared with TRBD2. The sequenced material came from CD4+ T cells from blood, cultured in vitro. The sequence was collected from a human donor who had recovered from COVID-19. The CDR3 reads CSAGTSGRNIQYF. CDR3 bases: TGCAGTGCCGGGACTAGCGGGAGGAACATTCAGTACTTC.